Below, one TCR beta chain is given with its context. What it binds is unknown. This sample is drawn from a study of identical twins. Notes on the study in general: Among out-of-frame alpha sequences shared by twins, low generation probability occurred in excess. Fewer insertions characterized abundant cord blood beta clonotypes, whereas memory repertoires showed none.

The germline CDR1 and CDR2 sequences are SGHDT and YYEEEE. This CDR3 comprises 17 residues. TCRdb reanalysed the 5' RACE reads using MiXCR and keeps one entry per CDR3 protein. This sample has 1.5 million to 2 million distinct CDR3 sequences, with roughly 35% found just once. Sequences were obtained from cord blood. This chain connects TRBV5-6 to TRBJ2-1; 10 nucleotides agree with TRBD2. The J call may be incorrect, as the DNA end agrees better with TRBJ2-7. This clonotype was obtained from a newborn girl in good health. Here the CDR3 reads CASSFVAGGVSYNEQYF. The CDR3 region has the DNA TGTGCCAGCAGCTTCGTAGCGGGGGGCGTCTCCTACAATGAGCAGTACTTC.